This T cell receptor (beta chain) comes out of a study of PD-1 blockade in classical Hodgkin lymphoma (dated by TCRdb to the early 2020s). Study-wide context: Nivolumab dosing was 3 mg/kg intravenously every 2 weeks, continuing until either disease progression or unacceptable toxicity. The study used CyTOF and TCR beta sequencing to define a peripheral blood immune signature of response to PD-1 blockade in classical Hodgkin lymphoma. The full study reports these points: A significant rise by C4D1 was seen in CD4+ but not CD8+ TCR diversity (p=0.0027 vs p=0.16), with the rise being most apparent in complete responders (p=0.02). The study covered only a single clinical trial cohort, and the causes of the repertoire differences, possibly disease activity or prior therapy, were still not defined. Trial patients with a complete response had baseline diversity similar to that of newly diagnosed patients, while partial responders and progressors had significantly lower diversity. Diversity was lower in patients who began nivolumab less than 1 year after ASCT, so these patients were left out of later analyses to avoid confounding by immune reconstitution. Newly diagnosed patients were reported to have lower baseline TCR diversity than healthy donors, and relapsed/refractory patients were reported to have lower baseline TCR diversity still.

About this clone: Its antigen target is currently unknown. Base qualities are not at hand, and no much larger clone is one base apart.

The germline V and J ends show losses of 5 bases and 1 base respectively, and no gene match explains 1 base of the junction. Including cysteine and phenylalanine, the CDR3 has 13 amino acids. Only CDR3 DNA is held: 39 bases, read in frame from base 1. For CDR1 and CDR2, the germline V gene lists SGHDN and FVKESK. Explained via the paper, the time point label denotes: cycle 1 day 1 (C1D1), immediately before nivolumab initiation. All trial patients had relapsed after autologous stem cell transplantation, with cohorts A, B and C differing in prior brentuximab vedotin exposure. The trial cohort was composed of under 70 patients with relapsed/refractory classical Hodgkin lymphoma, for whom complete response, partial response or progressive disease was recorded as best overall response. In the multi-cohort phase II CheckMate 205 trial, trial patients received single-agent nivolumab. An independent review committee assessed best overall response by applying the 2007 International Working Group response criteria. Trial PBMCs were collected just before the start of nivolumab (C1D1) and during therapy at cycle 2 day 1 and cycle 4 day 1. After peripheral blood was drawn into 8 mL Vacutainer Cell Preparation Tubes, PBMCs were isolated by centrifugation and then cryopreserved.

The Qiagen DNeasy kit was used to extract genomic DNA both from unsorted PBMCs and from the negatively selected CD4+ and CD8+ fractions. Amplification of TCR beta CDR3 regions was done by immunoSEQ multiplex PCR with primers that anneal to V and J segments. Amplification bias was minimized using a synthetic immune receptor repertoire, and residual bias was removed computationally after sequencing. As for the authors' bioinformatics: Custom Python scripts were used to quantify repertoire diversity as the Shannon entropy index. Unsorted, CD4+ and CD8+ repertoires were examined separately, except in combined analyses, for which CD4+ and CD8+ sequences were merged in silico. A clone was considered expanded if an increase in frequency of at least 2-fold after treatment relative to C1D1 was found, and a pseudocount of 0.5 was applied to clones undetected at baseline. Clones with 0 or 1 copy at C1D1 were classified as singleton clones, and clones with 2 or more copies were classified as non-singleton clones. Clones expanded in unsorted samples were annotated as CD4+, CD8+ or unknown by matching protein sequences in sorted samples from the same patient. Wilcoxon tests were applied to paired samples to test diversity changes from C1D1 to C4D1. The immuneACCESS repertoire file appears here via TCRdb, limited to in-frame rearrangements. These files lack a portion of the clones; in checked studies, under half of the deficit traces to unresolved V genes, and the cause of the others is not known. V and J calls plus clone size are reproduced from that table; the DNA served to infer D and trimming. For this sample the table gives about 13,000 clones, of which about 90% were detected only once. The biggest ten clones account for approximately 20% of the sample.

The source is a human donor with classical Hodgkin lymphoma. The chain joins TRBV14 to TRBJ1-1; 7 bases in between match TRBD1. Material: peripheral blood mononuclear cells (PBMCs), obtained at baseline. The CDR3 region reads CASSGTANTEAFF. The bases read TGTGCCAGCAGCGGGACAGCGAACACTGAAGCTTTCTTT.